What follows is one T cell receptor beta chain and its context. Its antigen is undetermined. CDR1 is SGHVS, CDR2 FQNEAQ, per germline. This CDR3 region has 13 residues. Trimming cost V 2 bases and J 3 bases, with 8 bases left between them. Across several immunoSEQ plates, the genomic DNA of each subset was split evenly. Profiling relied on immunoSEQ multiplex PCR, and the TCRdb table lists in-frame clones only, not all of them. The profile shows some 550,000 clones, around 97% of them singletons. The sample comes from a study of shared clonotypes between healthy human individuals. Findings of the study overall: Rarefaction analysis demonstrated incomplete sorted-subset sequencing notwithstanding large depth. Among a handful of donors, about 5% of naive CD4 clonotypes were found in common. Only blood was sampled, and tissue TCR repertoires likely differ from blood ones.

Sequenced: naive CD4+ T cells sorted from blood. Documented subset: CD45RA+ positively selected. The chain is built from TRBV7-8 and TRBJ2-7; D gene uncertain. The TCR sequence derives from a woman in her thirties in good health. The CDR3 sequence: CASSLWPDYEQYF. The CDR3 bases are TGTGCCAGCAGCTTATGGCCTGACTACGAGCAGTACTTC.